These 27 T cell receptor beta chains came from one sample sequenced in a study of control samples from healthy donors and cancer patients. Profiled with immunoSEQ multiplex PCR; TCRdb holds only in-frame clones, not every one. The sample shows about 65,000 clones, over 75% of them seen only once. The sequencing sample was made of PBMCs. The source is a woman between 45 and 60 years old with colorectal cancer.

The rearrangement links TRBV5-1 to TRBJ2-3; TRBD2 might be the D (6 bases). In germline, CDR1 is SGHRS, CDR2 YFSETQ. The V end lost 4 bases, the J end lost 3 bases, and 12 bases lay between the germline ends. The length of the CDR3 is 14 residues. CDR3 nucleotides: TGCGCCAGCAGCATCGGAGGGAGTACAGATACGCAGTATTTT. This encodes CASSIGGSTDTQYF. Based on the CDR3 plus reference TRBV5-1 and TRBJ2-3, the full variable domain is KAGVTQTPRYLIKTRGQQVTLSCSPISGHRSVSWYQQTPGQGLQFLFEYFSETQRNKGNFPGRFSGRQFSNSRSEMNVSTLELGDSALYLCASSIGGSTDTQYFGPGTRLTVL.

This chain connects TRBV21-1 to TRBJ1-2; the table calls TRBD1, which could not be checked here. TRBV21-1 is a pseudogene segment. The CDR3 is 14 residues long. The CDR3 region has the DNA TGTGCCAGCAGCGCCAGGGGTGGAGGCTATGGCTACACCTTC. Its protein product is CASSARGGGYGYTF.

The CDR3 loop is CASSLFGLREKLFF. In DNA, the CDR3 is TGTGCCAGCAGTTTATTCGGGCTGCGAGAAAAACTGTTTTTT. The chain is built from TRBV28 and TRBJ1-4; D ambiguous. The CDR3 has 14 amino acids. Trimming left V 1 base short and J 8 bases short, with 11 bases between. Germline V CDR1 and CDR2: MDHEN, SYDVKM.

The V gene is TRBV5-1, the J gene TRBJ1-1; 7 nucleotides agree with TRBD1. The CDR3 totals 15 residues. CDR1 SGHRS and CDR2 YFSETQ come from the germline V gene. Trimming removed 3 bases from V and 2 bases from J; junction bases left unmatched: 7. The CDR3 region has the DNA TGCGCCAGCAGCTCGGCAGGGGGGGATAACACTGAAGCTTTCTTT. This encodes CASSSAGGDNTEAFF.

J is TRBJ2-7 and V is TRBV29-1; D is possibly TRBD1 (7 bases). V dropped 6 bases and J dropped 0 bases, with 12 bases sitting between them. Germline assignment: CDR1 SQVTM and CDR2 ANQGSEA. This CDR3 spans 13 amino acids. The CDR3 reads CSVGGGPSYEQYF. The CDR3 DNA reads TGCAGCGTAGGAGGGGGCCCCTCCTACGAGCAGTACTTC.

The chain joins TRBV19 to TRBJ1-2; D ambiguous. The CDR3 spans 12 residues. V was clipped by 5 bases and J by 8 bases, with 12 bases between them. The germline CDR1 and CDR2 sequences are LNHDA and SQIVND (reference sequence). CDR3 in amino acids: CASSRRASGYTF. The CDR3, as DNA: TGTGCCAGTAGTCGAAGGGCTAGCGGCTACACCTTC.

This clone was found once. CDR3 residues: CASSFGQGAGANVLTF. As DNA, the CDR3 is TGTGCCAGCAGCTTTGGACAGGGAGCAGGGGCCAACGTCCTGACTTTC. The gene calls are TRBV5-4 and TRBJ2-6; TRBD1 matches 8 bases. The germline V gene encodes CDR1 SGHNT and CDR2 YYREEE (reference sequence). Unmatched junction bases numbered 5, after V lost 2 bases and J lost 4 bases. The CDR3 contains 16 residues.

The rearrangement joins TRBV19 to TRBJ1-4, with D unresolved. The V and J ends lost 8 bases and 7 bases respectively, with 26 bases between them. This CDR3 region has 17 residues. Per the germline V gene, CDR1 is LNHDA and CDR2 is SQIVND (reference sequence). This CDR3 reads CASSTTLLMGSGEKLFF. As DNA, the CDR3 is TGTGCCAGTTCCACGACCCTACTGATGGGATCGGGTGAAAAACTGTTTTTT.

The J gene is TRBJ2-2, the V gene TRBV5-8, with D possibly being TRBD2 (6 bases). Trimming shortened V by 6 bases and J by 6 bases, and 15 bases separated the two germline ends. This CDR3 is built from 14 residues. CDR1 and CDR2 from the germline V gene are SGHTS and YDEGEE. The CDR3 region has the DNA TGTGCCAGCACCCCGACTAGTTGGGCCGGGGAGCTGTTTTTT. As protein: CASTPTSWAGELFF.

The V and J genes are TRBV5-6 and TRBJ2-7; D possibly uses TRBD1 or TRBD2 (6 bases each). CDR3 size: 14 residues. Trimming pared 4 bases from V and 5 bases from J, leaving 16 bases between. Germline values: CDR1 SGHDT, CDR2 YYEEEE. CDR3 loop: CASSTRGVIHEQYF. For the CDR3, the DNA is TGTGCCAGCAGCACGAGGGGGGTCATCCACGAGCAGTACTTC.

The V call is TRBV5-4, the J call TRBJ2-3, with 9 positions matching TRBD1. Germline V gene lookup returns CDR1 SGHNT and CDR2 YYREEE (reference sequence). The CDR3 has 15 amino acids. The J segment lost 2 bases and the V segment lost 4 bases, leaving 5 bases of the junction unmatched. DNA of the CDR3: TGTGCCAGCAGCAAACGACAGGGGGACACAGATACGCAGTATTTT. Protein: CASSKRQGDTDTQYF.

The J gene is TRBJ1-1, the V gene TRBV19; D uncertain. V lost 1 base to trimming and J lost 5 bases, with 11 bases between them. The CDR3 contains 14 residues. Germline V gene lookup returns CDR1 LNHDA and CDR2 SQIVND (reference sequence). CDR3 nucleotide sequence: TGTGCCAGTAGTATAGCTCCCCCAGAAACTGAAGCTTTCTTT. It specifies CASSIAPPETEAFF.

This sequence joins TRBV28 and TRBJ1-1; possible D gene TRBD1, 6 bases. Trimming took off 8 bases at V and 2 bases at J, with 12 bases between the two ends. The CDR3 spans 13 residues. Per germline, CDR1 MDHEN and CDR2 SYDVKM. CDR3 residues: CASLQGENTEAFF. CDR3 nucleotides: TGTGCCAGCCTACAGGGTGAAAACACTGAAGCTTTCTTT.

This clone was seen only once. The chain has TRBV9 and TRBJ1-6, with D unresolved. Germline CDR1 SGDLS, CDR2 YYNGEE. With 2 bases removed from V and 7 bases from J, the gap between germline ends came to 16 bases. The CDR3 has 16 amino acids. The CDR3, as DNA: TGTGCCAGCAGCGTGACGGGTTGGCTCAACAATTCACCCCTCCACTTT. This gives the protein CASSVTGWLNNSPLHF.

The V gene is TRBV19, the J gene TRBJ2-4, with TRBD1 identical over 7 bases. This CDR3 contains 17 residues. V shed 6 bases, J shed 0 bases, and the junction held 11 bases outside the gene matches. Germline V lookup: CDR1 LNHDA, CDR2 SQIVND (reference sequence). For the CDR3, the DNA is TGTGCCAGTAGGATAACGGACAGGATGGTAGCCAAAAACATTCAGTACTTC. Protein: CASRITDRMVAKNIQYF. Full variable domain (rest looked up from reference TRBV19 and TRBJ2-4): DGGITQSPKYLFRKEGQNVTLSCEQNLNHDAMYWYRQDPGQGLRLIYYSQIVNDFQKGDIAEGYSVSREKKESFPLTVTSAQKNPTAFYLCASRITDRMVAKNIQYFGAGTRLSVL.

CDR3 nucleotide sequence: TGTGCCAGCAGTACCGGACTAGCGGGACCCAATGAGCAGTTCTTC. This codes for CASSTGLAGPNEQFF. The chain recombines TRBV27 with TRBJ2-1; 12 bases fit TRBD2. Per germline, CDR1 MNHEY and CDR2 SMNVEV (reference sequence). Germline trimming cut 5 bases from V and 6 bases from J; bases unmatched to any gene: 5. The CDR3 is 15 residues long.

The chain recombines TRBV2 with TRBJ1-6, with 9 bases identical to TRBD1. CDR1 is SNHLY and CDR2 is FYNNEI in the germline V gene. The CDR3 extends over 14 amino acids. V lost 8 bases to trimming and J lost 7 bases; unmatched junction nucleotides: 6. The CDR3 nucleotides are TGTGCCAGCGTTTTAGGGACAGGGAATTCACCCCTCCACTTT. This translates into CASVLGTGNSPLHF.

The chain joins TRBV5-1 to TRBJ2-1; no reliable D call. The CDR3 sequence is 15 residues long. Germline V gene sequence: CDR1 SGHRS, CDR2 YFSETQ. V lost 4 bases to trimming and J lost 5 bases, with 16 bases between them. CDR3 DNA sequence: TGCGCCAGCAGCCCGGCCTTTTTCCCTAACAATGAGCAGTTCTTC. It translates to CASSPAFFPNNEQFF.

The V gene is TRBV30, the J gene TRBJ2-1, with D maybe TRBD2 (6 bases). The CDR3 loop spans 14 amino acids. V was trimmed by 1 base and J by 0 bases, leaving 7 bases between them. Germline-derived CDR1 and CDR2 are GTSNPN and SVGIG (reference sequence). The CDR3 DNA sequence: TGTGCCTGGAGTGGGGGGGACTCCTACAATGAGCAGTTCTTC. Translated, it gives CAWSGGDSYNEQFF. Looking up the rest from reference TRBV30 and TRBJ2-1 gives the full variable domain: SQTIHQWPATLVQPVGSPLSLECTVEGTSNPNLYWYRQAAGRGLQLLFYSVGIGQISSEVPQNLSASRPQDRQFILSSKKLLLSDSGFYLCAWSGGDSYNEQFFGPGTRLTVL.

This chain uses TRBV12-5 with TRBJ2-3; TRBD1 is a possible D gene (6 bases). The germline gives CDR1 LGHNT, CDR2 FRNRAP. The CDR3 sequence is 15 residues long. V gave up 6 bases and J gave up 1 base, with 14 bases separating them. CDR3: CASGHRVLGTDTQYF. In nucleotides, the CDR3 is TGTGCTAGTGGGCACAGGGTATTGGGCACAGATACGCAGTATTTT.

This chain joins TRBV30 and TRBJ1-3; D gene uncertain. The V gene lost 3 bases and the J gene lost 2 bases, with 11 bases spanning the gap. The CDR3 totals 14 residues. In germline, CDR1 is GTSNPN, CDR2 SVGIG (reference sequence). CDR3 residues: CAWSGLLAGNTIYF. CDR3 coding DNA: TGTGCCTGGAGCGGACTCTTGGCTGGAAACACCATATATTTT.

This chain uses TRBV7-9 with TRBJ2-5, with 7 bases identical to TRBD1. Germline CDR1 and CDR2: SEHNR and FQNEAQ (reference sequence). The CDR3 runs to 14 residues. With 5 bases clipped from V and 3 bases from J, the junction kept 6 bases outside the gene matches. The CDR3 region is CASSSGTVEETQYF. The CDR3 region has the DNA TGTGCCAGCAGCAGTGGGACAGTAGAAGAGACCCAGTACTTC.

V usage is TRBV3-1 (or the pseudogene TRBV3-2) and J usage is TRBJ2-1; either TRBD1 or TRBD2 may supply D (5 bases each). Trimming left V 3 bases short and J 10 bases short, with 19 bases between. Germline V CDR1 and CDR2: LGHDT, YNNKEL (reference sequence). CDR3 size: 15 residues. This CDR3 is CASSQLGVEVMEQFF. The DNA for the CDR3 is TGTGCCAGCAGCCAGTTGGGGGTTGAGGTAATGGAGCAGTTCTTC.

The sample holds a few counts of this clone. The chain links TRBV29-1 to TRBJ2-7, with D maybe TRBD2 (6 bases). The CDR3 sequence is 16 residues long. Germline V gene sequence: CDR1 SQVTM, CDR2 ANQGSEA. Trimming cost V 4 bases and J 1 base, with 20 bases left between them. The CDR3 here is CSVAAGRRGVSYEQYF. The CDR3 region has the DNA TGCAGCGTTGCGGCTGGTCGGAGGGGAGTGTCCTACGAGCAGTACTTC.

CDR3 region: CASSLTGGRGVNEQFF. In DNA form, the CDR3 reads TGTGCCAGCAGCTTAACTGGCGGGAGGGGAGTCAATGAGCAGTTCTTC. The chain couples TRBV7-3 to TRBJ2-1, with TRBD2 identical over 9 bases. Germline lookup yields CDR1 SGHTA and CDR2 FQGTGA. The CDR3 consists of 16 residues. V dropped 0 bases and J dropped 6; count of bases not matched to a gene: 6.

This chain's CDR3 is CASSIGGLAAPSSYNEQFF. CDR3 bases: TGTGCCAGTAGTATCGGGGGACTAGCGGCCCCGAGCTCCTACAATGAGCAGTTCTTC. The chain combines TRBV19 with TRBJ2-1, with TRBD2 identical over 11 bases. Germline CDR1 and CDR2: LNHDA and SQIVND (reference sequence). This CDR3 has 19 amino acids. V lost 3 bases, J lost 0 bases, and 10 bases stayed unmatched.

This rearrangement joins TRBV15 to TRBJ1-3; D possibly corresponds to TRBD1 (6 bases). Germline-derived CDR1 and CDR2 are LNHNV and YYDKDF (reference sequence). CDR3 length equals 17 residues. Trimming pared 0 bases from V and 4 bases from J, leaving 16 bases between. CDR3 amino acids: CATSRETGQGPGNTIYF. CDR3 in DNA: TGTGCCACCAGCAGAGAAACGGGCCAGGGGCCGGGAAACACCATATATTTT.